This T cell receptor (beta chain) stems from a study of blood T cell repertoires in COVID-19. Sequencing used immunoSEQ multiplex PCR; TCRdb keeps in-frame clones, though not all of them. In the table there are roughly 260,000 clones, more than 70% of which are singletons. V gave up 5 bases and J gave up 6 bases, with 17 bases separating them. From germline, CDR1 is MNHEY and CDR2 SMNVEV (reference sequence). The CDR3 totals 15 residues. Sample: peripheral blood. This TCR came from a woman aged 45-65 years with acute or convalescent COVID-19. The J gene is TRBJ1-5, the V gene TRBV27; perhaps TRBD1 as D (6 bases). The CDR3 loop reads CASSGGARESQPQHF. DNA for the CDR3: TGTGCCAGCAGTGGGGGGGCCAGGGAGAGTCAGCCCCAGCATTTT.